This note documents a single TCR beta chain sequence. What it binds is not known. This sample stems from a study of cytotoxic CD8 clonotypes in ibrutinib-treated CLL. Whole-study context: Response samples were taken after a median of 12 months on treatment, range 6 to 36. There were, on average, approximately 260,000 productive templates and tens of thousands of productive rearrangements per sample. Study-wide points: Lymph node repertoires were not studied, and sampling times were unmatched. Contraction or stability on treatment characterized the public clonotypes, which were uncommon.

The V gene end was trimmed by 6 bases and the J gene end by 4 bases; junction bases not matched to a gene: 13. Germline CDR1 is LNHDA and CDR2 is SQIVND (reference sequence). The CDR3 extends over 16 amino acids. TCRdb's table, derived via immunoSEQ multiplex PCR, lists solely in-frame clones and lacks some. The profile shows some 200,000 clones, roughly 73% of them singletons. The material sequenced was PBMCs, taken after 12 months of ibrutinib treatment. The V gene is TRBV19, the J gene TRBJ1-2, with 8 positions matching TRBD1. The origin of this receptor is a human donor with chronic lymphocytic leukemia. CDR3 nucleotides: TGTGCCAGTAGCCTCGGACAGGGAAGGGGTATCTATGGCTACACCTTC. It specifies CASSLGQGRGIYGYTF.